This T cell receptor (beta chain) appears in the sequencing data of a study of cytomegalovirus exposure and HLA in healthy donors. Whole-study context: The platform used for the approximately 120 validation repertoires matched that of the 500 to 850 first-cohort repertoires, a later analysis reported.

Comment on this clone: Its cognate antigen is unknown.

There are 13 residues in the CDR3. CDR1 and CDR2 from the germline V gene are MNHEY and SMNVEV (reference sequence). J lost 4 bases, V lost 5 bases, and 4 bases had no gene match. Measured with immunoSEQ multiplex PCR; TCRdb has only the in-frame clones, and not every one. The repertoire has fewer than 90,000 clones, 90% to 96% of them found once; the top ten carry 1.5% to 2%. General study results and limits: Researchers counted roughly 160 TCR beta chains as cytomegalovirus-associated. Rarity held for most TCR sequences, but there were some public TCRs that occurred in many donors. In vitro assays verified that a few CMV-associated chains recognized CMV antigens specifically.

The sequence derives from a man younger than 35 in good health and CMV-seropositive. The sample taken for sequencing was PBMCs. The gene calls are TRBV27 and TRBJ2-7; 8 bases agree with TRBD1. The CDR3 here is CASSMRTGYEQYF. The CDR3 DNA reads as TGTGCCAGCAGTATGAGGACAGGGTACGAGCAGTACTTC.